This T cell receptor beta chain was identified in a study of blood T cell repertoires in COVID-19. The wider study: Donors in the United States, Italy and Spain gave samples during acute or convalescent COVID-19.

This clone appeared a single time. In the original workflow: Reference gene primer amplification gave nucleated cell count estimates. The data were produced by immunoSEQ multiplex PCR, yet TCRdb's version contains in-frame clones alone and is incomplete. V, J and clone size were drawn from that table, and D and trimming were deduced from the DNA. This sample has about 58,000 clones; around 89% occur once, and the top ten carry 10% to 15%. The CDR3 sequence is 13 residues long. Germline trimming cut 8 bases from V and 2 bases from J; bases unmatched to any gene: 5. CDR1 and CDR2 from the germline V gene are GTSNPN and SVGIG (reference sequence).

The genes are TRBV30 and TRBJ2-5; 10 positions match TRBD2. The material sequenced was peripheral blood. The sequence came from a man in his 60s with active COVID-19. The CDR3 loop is CAGKLAGQETQYF. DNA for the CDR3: TGTGCCGGAAAACTAGCGGGACAAGAGACCCAGTACTTC.